This is a list of T cell receptor beta chains from one sample in a study of cytomegalovirus exposure and HLA in healthy donors. Clones were sequenced by immunoSEQ multiplex PCR, and TCRdb holds only the in-frame ones, with some missing. Here the sample spans 100,000 or so clones, roughly 82% being singletons. Sequences were obtained from PBMCs. These receptor sequences come from a man in his thirties or forties in good health and CMV-seropositive. Each CDR3 is given without its conserved first and last residue. Fields, in order: V gene, J gene, CDR3 protein.

TRBV5-8	TRBJ2-1	ASSLLAGAFNEQF
TRBV5-5	TRBJ2-1	ASSLAAGLGYNEQF
TRBV30	TRBJ1-2	AWTPVMRTGLT
TRBV11-2	TRBJ1-2	ASSLWAGTNYGYT
TRBV18	TRBJ2-3	ASSGGSSDTQY
TRBV5-1	TRBJ2-1	ASSLAGVNEQF
TRBV28	TRBJ1-2	ASSPHPQAHYGYT
TRBV5-1	TRBJ2-1	ASSPLAVGSYNEQF
TRBV18	TRBJ1-1	ASSRDRGNTEAF
TRBV6-1	TRBJ1-3	ASSDLAGNTIY
TRBV18	TRBJ2-3	ASSPPLLAGGTDTQY
TRBV5-1	NA	ASSLRPEYEQY
TRBV6-6	TRBJ2-2	ASRLLAENTGELF
TRBV4-1	TRBJ1-1	ASSQVILAREEAF
TRBV11-2	TRBJ2-3	ASSPRLAGASSTDTQY
TRBV7-9	TRBJ1-1	ASSLVAGAEAF
TRBV4-3	TRBJ2-7	ASSQEASGWYEQY
TRBV6-5	TRBJ2-3	ASSYGTSGDTDTQY
TRBV11-2	TRBJ2-1	ASRRTSGSGAEQF
TRBV28	TRBJ1-5	ASSASGAGRGNQPQH
TRBV5-8	NA	ASSLETAYEQY
TRBV12-5	TRBJ1-5	ASGLVQGPQH
TRBV27	TRBJ2-5	ASSPNTSGRASGETQY
TRBV7-9	TRBJ1-5	SSSLSQGGNQPQH
TRBV9	TRBJ2-7	ASSVGGDRVHEQY
TRBV27	TRBJ2-1	ASRTSPSGSVMEQF
TRBV6-8	TRBJ2-7	ASSYPRDYPYEQY
TRBV6-1	TRBJ2-7	ASTLLAGGYEQY
TRBV4-3	TRBJ2-7	ASSQGPDTQAGGQY
TRBV7-6	TRBJ2-7	ASSLAPGTSSPLYEQY
TRBV2	NA	ASSEARGQGTTYEQY
TRBV9	TRBJ2-2	ASSATPGGAGVTGELF
TRBV7-2	TRBJ2-4	ASSLSTLAKNIQY
TRBV30	TRBJ2-5	AWSSLRDRGGETQY
TRBV28	TRBJ2-5	ASSLGGGTQETQY
TRBV30	TRBJ2-1	ACGEGTSTYNEQF